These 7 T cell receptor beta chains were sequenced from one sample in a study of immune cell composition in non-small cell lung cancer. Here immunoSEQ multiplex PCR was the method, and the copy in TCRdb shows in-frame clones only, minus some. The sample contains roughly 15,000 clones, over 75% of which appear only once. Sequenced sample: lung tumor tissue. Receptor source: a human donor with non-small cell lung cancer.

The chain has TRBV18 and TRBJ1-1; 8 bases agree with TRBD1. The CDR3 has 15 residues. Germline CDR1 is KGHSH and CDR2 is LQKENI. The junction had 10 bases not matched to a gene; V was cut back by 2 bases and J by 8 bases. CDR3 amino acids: CASSPVAGGLGEAFF. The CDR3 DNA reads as TGTGCCAGCTCACCAGTGGCAGGGGGCTTGGGGGAAGCTTTCTTT.

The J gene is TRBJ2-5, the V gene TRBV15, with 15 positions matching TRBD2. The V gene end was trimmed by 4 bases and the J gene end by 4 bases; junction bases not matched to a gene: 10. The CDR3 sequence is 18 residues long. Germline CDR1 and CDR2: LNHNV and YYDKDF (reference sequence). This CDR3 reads CATSIIRGLAGGGETQYF. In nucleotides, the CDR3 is TGTGCCACCAGCATAATCCGGGGACTAGCGGGAGGAGGAGAGACCCAGTACTTC.

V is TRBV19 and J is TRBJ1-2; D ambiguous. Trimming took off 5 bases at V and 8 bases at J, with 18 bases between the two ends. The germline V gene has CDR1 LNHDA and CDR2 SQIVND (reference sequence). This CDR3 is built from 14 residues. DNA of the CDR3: TGTGCCAGTAGTGTGGGAGGGAGCAGTGGCGGCTACACCTTC. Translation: CASSVGGSSGGYTF.

DNA for the CDR3: TGTGCCAGCAGCTTAGTGGGTATGGAAGGCCTCTACAATGAGCAGTTCTTC. Translation: CASSLVGMEGLYNEQFF. V is TRBV7-9 and J is TRBJ2-1; no definite D call. In germline, CDR1 is SEHNR, CDR2 FQNEAQ (reference sequence). CDR3 size: 17 residues. The V gene lost 1 base and the J gene lost 3 bases, with 16 bases spanning the gap.

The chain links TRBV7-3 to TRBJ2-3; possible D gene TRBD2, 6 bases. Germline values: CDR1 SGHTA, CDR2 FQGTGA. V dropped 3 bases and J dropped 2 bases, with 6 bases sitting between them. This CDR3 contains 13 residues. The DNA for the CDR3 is TGTGCCAGCAGCTTGGACTACACAGATACGCAGTATTTT. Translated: CASSLDYTDTQYF.

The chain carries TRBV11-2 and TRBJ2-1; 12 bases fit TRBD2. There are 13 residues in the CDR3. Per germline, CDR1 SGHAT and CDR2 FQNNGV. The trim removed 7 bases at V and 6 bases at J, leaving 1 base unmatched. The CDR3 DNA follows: TGTGCCAGCAAACTAGCGGGAGGCAATGAGCAGTTCTTC. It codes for CASKLAGGNEQFF.

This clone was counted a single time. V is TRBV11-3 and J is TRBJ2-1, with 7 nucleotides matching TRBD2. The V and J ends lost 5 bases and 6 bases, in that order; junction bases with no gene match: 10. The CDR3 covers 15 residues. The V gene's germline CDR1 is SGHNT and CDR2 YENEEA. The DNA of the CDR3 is TGTGCCAGCAGCGCAGGACTAGTAGTGAGCAATGAGCAGTTCTTC. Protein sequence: CASSAGLVVSNEQFF.